A single TCR beta chain is shown here with its context. Researchers ran the PCR with 60 Vbeta and 13 Jbeta primers. Using immunoSEQ multiplex PCR, the repertoire was profiled, and TCRdb retains in-frame clones only, with some absent. The sample lists about 160,000 clones, around 86% seen once, with more than 0.75% in the top ten. Germline CDR1 and CDR2: LNHDA and SQIVND (reference sequence). The trim removed 3 bases at V and 3 bases at J, leaving 1 base unmatched. This CDR3 comprises 14 residues. This sample stems from a study of cytomegalovirus exposure and HLA in healthy donors. This clonotype was sampled from a girl aged 2 to 9 in good health and CMV-seropositive. The sample consisted of PBMCs. V usage is TRBV19 and J usage is TRBJ1-5, with 8 bases identical to TRBD1. CDR3: CASSMDRDNQPQHF. The CDR3, as DNA: TGTGCCAGTAGTATGGACAGGGACAATCAGCCCCAGCATTTT.